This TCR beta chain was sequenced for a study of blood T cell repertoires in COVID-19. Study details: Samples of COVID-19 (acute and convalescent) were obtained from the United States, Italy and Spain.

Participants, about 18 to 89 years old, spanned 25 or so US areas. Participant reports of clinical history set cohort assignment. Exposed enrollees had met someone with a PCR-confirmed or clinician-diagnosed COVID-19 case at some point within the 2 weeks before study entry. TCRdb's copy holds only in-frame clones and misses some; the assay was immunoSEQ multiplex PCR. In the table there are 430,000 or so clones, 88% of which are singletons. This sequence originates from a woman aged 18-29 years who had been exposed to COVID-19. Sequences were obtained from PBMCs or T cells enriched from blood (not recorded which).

CDR3 loop: CASSLAQGYEQYF. In DNA, the CDR3 is TGCGCCAGCAGCTTGGCCCAGGGCTACGAGCAGTACTTC. V gene TRBV5-1 combines with J gene TRBJ2-7; D possibly corresponds to TRBD1 (5 bases). V was clipped by 0 bases and J by 3 bases, with 7 bases between them. CDR1 and CDR2 from the germline V gene are SGHRS and YFSETQ. This CDR3 comprises 13 residues.